The 26 T cell receptor beta chains given below trace back to one sample, sequenced in a study of T cell repertoires in aging, cancer and after chemotherapy. Multiplex touch-down PCR with TRB-A/B primers amplified rearranged V-D-J TRB sequences. TCRdb called the multiplex PCR reads again in MiXCR, with one record for every CDR3 protein. Altogether about 680 distinct CDR3 sequences are present, about a fifth being singletons, with the ten largest covering 70% to 80%. TCR beta rearrangements were amplified from peripheral blood genomic DNA. Sequencing was performed on blood. The receptors were gathered from a human donor with a solid tumor.

Within the sample, this clonotype is medium-sized. V usage is TRBV12-3 or TRBV12-4 and J usage is TRBJ2-3, with unresolved D. V was pared by 6 bases and J by 5 bases, with 12 bases between. The length of the CDR3 is 13 residues. CDR3 residues: CASRPTTQDTQYF. The CDR3 coding sequence is TGTGCCAGCAGGCCTACCACCCAAGATACGCAGTATTTT.

This clonotype ranks as medium-sized. This CDR3 is CASSYSGRDEQFF. CDR3 in DNA: TGTGCCAGCAGTTACTCGGGTCGGGATGAGCAGTTCTTC. The chain couples TRBV6-5 to TRBJ2-1; D remains unclear. Germline assignment: CDR1 MNHEY and CDR2 SVGAGI. This CDR3 has 13 amino acids. V was trimmed by 0 bases and J by 8 bases, leaving 8 bases between them.

The rearrangement links TRBV7-2 to TRBJ1-6; D may be TRBD1 (5 bases). Trimming shortened V by 5 bases and J by 6 bases, and 20 bases separated the two germline ends. The V gene's germline CDR1 is SGHTA and CDR2 FQGNSA. The length of the CDR3 is 17 residues. The CDR3 DNA follows: TGTGCCAGCAGCGGAGGGGTAGGGAAGGGGAGTAATTCACCCCTCCACTTT. This encodes CASSGGVGKGSNSPLHF.

The genes are TRBV4-3 and TRBJ2-7; a weak D match, TRBD1 (5 bases). Deletions cut 0 bases from V and 0 bases from J, with 12 bases between. CDR1 and CDR2 (germline): LGHNA, YSLEER. CDR3 length equals 16 residues. The CDR3 protein is CASSQEQTDSSYEQYF. CDR3 in DNA: TGCGCCAGCAGCCAAGAGCAGACAGACAGCTCCTACGAGCAGTACTTC.

Remarks on this clonotype: This may stem from a read error, because a much larger clone lies one nucleotide away. The CDR3 loop is CASSPGNYEKLFF. The CDR3 coding sequence is TGTGCCAGCTCACCAGGGAACTATGAAAAACTGTTTTTT. The chain has TRBV18 and TRBJ1-4; no firm D call. CDR1 is KGHSH and CDR2 is LQKENI in the germline V gene. The CDR3 spans 13 residues. V was cut by 2 bases and J by 6 bases, with 7 bases left in between.

By sample share, this clonotype is medium-sized. The V and J genes are TRBV29-1 and TRBJ1-3, with D unresolved. Germline CDR1 and CDR2: SQVTM and ANQGSEA. The V and J ends lost 4 bases and 0 bases respectively, with 10 bases between them. CDR3 size: 14 residues. CDR3: CSVAHRTSGNTIYF. CDR3 bases: TGCAGCGTTGCCCACAGAACCTCTGGAAACACCATATATTTT.

This clonotype is medium-sized (0.01 to 0.1%). The chain is built from TRBV15 and TRBJ2-3; D remains ambiguous. The CDR3 is 16 residues long. Trimming removed 0 bases from V and 0 bases from J, with 10 bases in between. Germline values: CDR1 LNHNV, CDR2 YYDKDF (reference sequence). The CDR3 DNA is TGTGCCACCAGCAGAGATCGGATAACTAGCACAGATACGCAGTATTTT. It specifies CATSRDRITSTDTQYF.

This clonotype is medium-sized (0.01 to 0.1%) within its sample. V and J are TRBV29-1 and TRBJ2-1; 11 nucleotides line up with TRBD2. This CDR3 comprises 12 residues. Germline V CDR1 and CDR2: SQVTM, ANQGSEA. Trimming cost V 7 bases and J 7 bases; bases outside gene matches: 3. As DNA, the CDR3 is TGCAGCGCCCGGACTAGCGGGAATGAGCAGTTCTTC. This sequence encodes CSARTSGNEQFF.

Within the sample, this clonotype is medium-sized. The chain uses TRBV6-2 or TRBV6-3 and TRBJ2-5; a weak D match, TRBD2 (5 bases). The V and J ends lost 6 bases and 7 bases respectively, with 9 bases between them. The length of the CDR3 is 11 residues. Per the germline V gene, CDR1 is MNHEY and CDR2 is SVGEGT. CDR3: CASSPRGTQYF. CDR3 DNA: TGTGCCAGCAGCCCCCGGGGGACCCAGTACTTC.

This clonotype is large within its sample. The CDR3 reads CATSLRTSGRGETQYF. CDR3 sequence (DNA): TGTGCCACCAGCCTACGGACTAGCGGGAGGGGGGAGACCCAGTACTTC. V is TRBV15 and J is TRBJ2-5, with 15 bases fitting TRBD2. This CDR3 comprises 16 residues. V lost 5 bases, J lost 5 bases, and 6 bases stayed unmatched. Germline CDR1 is LNHNV and CDR2 is YYDKDF (reference sequence).

This clonotype is medium-sized within its sample. V gene TRBV7-6 combines with J gene TRBJ2-3; tentative D call: TRBD1 (6 bases). Germline assignment: CDR1 SGHVS and CDR2 FNYEAQ. This CDR3 comprises 12 residues. Trimming cost V 4 bases and J 8 bases, with 10 bases left between them. CDR3 in amino acids: CASSSEGGTQYF. The CDR3 DNA reads TGTGCCAGCAGCTCCGAAGGGGGTACGCAGTATTTT.

Sample share makes this clonotype medium-sized. The genes are TRBV14 and TRBJ2-6, with 11 nucleotides matching TRBD2. The CDR3 has 21 amino acids. V gave up 1 base and J gave up 2 bases; unmatched junction bases: 13. CDR1 and CDR2 (germline): SGHDN, FVKESK. The CDR3: CASSQVPWTSGPSAGANVLTF. In DNA, the CDR3 is TGTGCCAGCAGCCAAGTCCCATGGACTAGCGGGCCCTCGGCTGGGGCCAACGTCCTGACTTTC.

The chain joins TRBV28 to TRBJ2-7; 9 nucleotides match TRBD2. CDR3 length: 16 residues. The V gene's germline CDR1 is MDHEN and CDR2 SYDVKM. V shed 1 base, J shed 0 bases, and the junction held 4 bases outside the gene matches. Here the CDR3 DNA reads TGTGCCAGCAGTTTATCACTAGCGGGCCTCTCCTACGAGCAGTACTTC. Translation gives CASSLSLAGLSYEQYF. The full variable domain, completed using reference TRBV28 and TRBJ2-7, is DVKVTQSSRYLVKRTGEKVFLECVQDMDHENMFWYRQDPGLGLRLIYFSYDVKMKEKGDIPEGYSVSREKKERFSLILESASTNQTSMYLCASSLSLAGLSYEQYFGPGTRLTVT.

This clonotype is labeled as medium-sized. This chain links TRBV15 with TRBJ2-7; no reliable D call. CDR1 LNHNV and CDR2 YYDKDF come from the germline V gene (reference sequence). Trimming took 0 bases from V and 3 from J, leaving 3 bases between them. CDR3 length: 12 amino acids. The DNA for the CDR3 is TGTGCCACCAGCAGAGATGGCTACGAGCAGTACTTC. Protein sequence: CATSRDGYEQYF.

This rearrangement joins TRBV20-1 to TRBJ2-1; TRBD2 agrees at 8 bases. The CDR3 is 17 residues long. CDR1 and CDR2 (germline): DFQATT, SNEGSKA (reference sequence). Trimming took 2 bases from V and 4 from J; bases not matched to a gene: 13. CDR3 loop: CSARYPDRLAYYNEQFF. CDR3 bases: TGCAGTGCTAGATATCCCGACCGACTAGCGTATTACAATGAGCAGTTCTTC.

V gene TRBV10-2 combines with J gene TRBJ2-2; TRBD2 agrees at 10 bases. The CDR3 runs to 15 residues. The germline gives CDR1 WSHSY, CDR2 SAAADI. With V trimmed by 5 bases and J by 5 bases, 5 bases remained unmatched. Written as DNA, the CDR3 is TGCGCCAGCAGTCAAGGGACTAGCGCTACCGGGGAGCTGTTTTTT. It translates to CASSQGTSATGELFF.

This clonotype rates as medium-sized (0.01 to 0.1%). This chain uses TRBV5-6 with TRBJ1-1; D uncertain. V was cut by 2 bases and J by 2 bases, with 10 bases left in between. The CDR3 has 14 residues. Germline values: CDR1 SGHDT, CDR2 YYEEEE. This CDR3 is CASSFPDRNTEAFF. CDR3 DNA sequence: TGTGCCAGCAGCTTCCCCGACCGAAACACTGAAGCTTTCTTT.

This clonotype was seen more than once but under ten times. V is TRBV20-1 and J is TRBJ2-5, with D unclear. V was clipped by 0 bases and J by 1 base, with 12 bases between them. Germline values: CDR1 DFQATT, CDR2 SNEGSKA (reference sequence). This CDR3 contains 15 residues. As DNA, the CDR3 is TGCAGTGCTAGAGAAGGCGCGGATCTCCAAGAGACCCAGTACTTC. As protein: CSAREGADLQETQYF.

By proportion, this clonotype is medium-sized (0.01 to 0.1%). V is TRBV4-1 and J is TRBJ2-7; TRBD2 matches at 7 bases. The V and J ends lost 1 base and 0 bases, in that order; junction bases with no gene match: 3. The germline CDR1 and CDR2 sequences are MGHRA and YSYEKL. CDR3 length: 15 residues. The CDR3 here is CASSQGGGSSYEQYF. The CDR3 nucleotides read TGCGCCAGCAGCCAAGGAGGCGGGAGCTCCTACGAGCAGTACTTC.

The V call is TRBV7-2, the J call TRBJ2-6; 12 nucleotides align to TRBD2. Unmatched junction bases numbered 5, after V lost 5 bases and J lost 0 bases. Looked up from germline, CDR1 is SGHTA and CDR2 is FQGNSA. The CDR3 spans 18 residues. The CDR3 DNA reads TGTGCCAGCAGCCTCAGGACTAGCGGGACCTCTGGGGCCAACGTCCTGACTTTC. Protein product: CASSLRTSGTSGANVLTF.

This clonotype has a handful of counts. The chain has TRBV7-9 and TRBJ1-5; possible D gene TRBD1, 6 bases. The CDR3 length is 14 residues. The V end was cut by 4 bases, the J end by 1 base, with 8 bases between. Germline V gene data show CDR1 as SEHNR and CDR2 as FQNEAQ (reference sequence). As DNA, the CDR3 is TGTGCCAGCAGCTCGGACAGCAGCAATCAGCCCCAGCATTTT. This gives the protein CASSSDSSNQPQHF.

This clonotype occurred a few times. The chain links TRBV6-1 to TRBJ1-6; tentatively, D is TRBD1 (6 bases). Germline-derived CDR1 and CDR2 are MNHNS and SASEGT. V was trimmed by 8 bases and J by 5 bases, leaving 7 bases between them. The CDR3 totals 12 residues. In nucleotides, the CDR3 is TGTGCCAGCCGGGACAATAATTCACCCCTCCACTTT. It codes for CASRDNNSPLHF.

V and J are TRBV28 and TRBJ1-5; 10 nucleotides agree with TRBD1. The germline gives CDR1 MDHEN, CDR2 SYDVKM. Unmatched junction bases numbered 10, after V lost 8 bases and J lost 6 bases. This CDR3 is built from 15 residues. The CDR3 nucleotides read TGTGCCAGCCTGCCGGGACAGGGGTTCGGTCAGCCCCAGCATTTT. Protein sequence: CASLPGQGFGQPQHF. The full variable domain, rest sourced from reference TRBV28 and TRBJ1-5, is DVKVTQSSRYLVKRTGEKVFLECVQDMDHENMFWYRQDPGLGLRLIYFSYDVKMKEKGDIPEGYSVSREKKERFSLILESASTNQTSMYLCASLPGQGFGQPQHFGDGTRLSIL.

By share, this clonotype ranks as medium-sized. The V call is TRBV19, the J call TRBJ2-1; D is uncertain. The CDR3 extends over 13 amino acids. Germline loops: CDR1 LNHDA, CDR2 SQIVND (reference sequence). V was clipped by 7 bases and J by 1 base, with 8 bases between them. Here the CDR3 DNA reads TGTGCCAGTACGGTCAGTTCCTACAATGAGCAGTTCTTC. This sequence encodes CASTVSSYNEQFF.

The genes are TRBV2 and TRBJ2-7; 7 bases line up with TRBD1. The CDR3 has 15 amino acids. The junction had 12 bases not matched to a gene; V was cut back by 6 bases and J by 4 bases. Germline values: CDR1 SNHLY, CDR2 FYNNEI. The CDR3, as DNA: TGTGCCAGCAGCCGAGGATGGACAGGCGGATACGAGCAGTACTTC. As protein: CASSRGWTGGYEQYF.

This clonotype is deemed medium-sized. The CDR3 reads CASSQTPSTEAFF. The CDR3 nucleotides read TGTGCCAGCAGCCAGACCCCTAGCACTGAAGCTTTCTTT. The V call is TRBV7-6, the J call TRBJ1-1; D is unclear. Germline V gives CDR1 SGHVS, CDR2 FNYEAQ. The length of the CDR3 is 13 residues. V was pared by 5 bases and J by 4 bases, with 11 bases between.